This T cell receptor (beta chain) was recovered during a study of blood T cell repertoires in COVID-19. Study summary: Whether acute or convalescent, the COVID-19 samples came from the United States, Italy and Spain. PBMCs, B-cell-depleted T cells, or T cells were the source of the cDNA or gDNA that made up the material.

Original processing methods: Amplified reference gene primers provided the basis for estimating nucleated cell counts. Sequencing used immunoSEQ multiplex PCR; TCRdb keeps in-frame clones, though not all of them. The DNA gave D and trimming, while V, J and clone size come from that table. The table includes 110,000 to 150,000 clones, roughly 87% detected once. Sequencing was done on a sample of peripheral blood. This TCR came from a man between 65 and 85 years old with acute or convalescent COVID-19.

CDR3 bases: TGTGCCAGCAGTCCGACCGGGGACTGGGCGGTCGGGGCCAACGTCCTGACTTTC. Its protein product is CASSPTGDWAVGANVLTF. The chain carries TRBV27 and TRBJ2-6; tentative D call: TRBD2 (6 bases). V was cut by 5 bases and J by 4 bases, with 21 bases left in between. Germline V gene lookup returns CDR1 MNHEY and CDR2 SMNVEV (reference sequence). The length of the CDR3 is 18 residues.